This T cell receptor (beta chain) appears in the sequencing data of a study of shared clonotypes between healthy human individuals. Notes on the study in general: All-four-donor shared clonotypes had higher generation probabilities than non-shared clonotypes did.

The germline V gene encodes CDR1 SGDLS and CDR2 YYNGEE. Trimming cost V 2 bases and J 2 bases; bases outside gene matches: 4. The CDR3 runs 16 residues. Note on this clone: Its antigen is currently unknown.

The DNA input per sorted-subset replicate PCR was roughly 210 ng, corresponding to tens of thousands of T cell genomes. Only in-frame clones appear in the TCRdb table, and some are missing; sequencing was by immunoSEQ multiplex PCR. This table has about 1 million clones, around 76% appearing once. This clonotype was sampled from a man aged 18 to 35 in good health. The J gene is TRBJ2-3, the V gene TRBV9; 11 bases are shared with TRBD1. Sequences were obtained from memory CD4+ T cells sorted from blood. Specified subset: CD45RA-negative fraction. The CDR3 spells CASSVGQGAYTDTQYF. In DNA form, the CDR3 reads TGTGCCAGCAGCGTCGGACAGGGGGCTTACACAGATACGCAGTATTTT.